Shown below are 28 T cell receptor beta chains from a single sample sequenced in a study of blood T cell repertoires in COVID-19. Repertoires were generated with immunoSEQ multiplex PCR, while TCRdb's copy carries only in-frame clones and drops some. The sample records about 240,000 clones, around 81% being singletons. Material: peripheral blood. These receptors all come from a woman aged 55-75 years with active or convalescent COVID-19.

The chain employs TRBV29-1 and TRBJ1-1, with D possibly being TRBD1 (5 bases). Germline V CDR1 and CDR2: SQVTM, ANQGSEA. Trimming took 4 bases from V and 5 from J, leaving 11 bases between them. The CDR3 is 12 amino acids. DNA of the CDR3: TGCAGCGTTGGGAGGGGAGGGACTGAAGCTTTCTTT. Translated, it gives CSVGRGGTEAFF.

The rearrangement links TRBV7-2 to TRBJ2-1; 10 bases line up with TRBD1. The length of the CDR3 is 18 residues. Per germline, CDR1 SGHTA and CDR2 FQGNSA. Trimming at V came to 1 base and at J to 3 bases, leaving 9 bases not matched to a gene. This chain's CDR3 is CASSLVGTGEIYYNEQFF. In nucleotides, the CDR3 is TGTGCCAGCAGCTTAGTGGGGACAGGGGAAATTTACTACAATGAGCAGTTCTTC.

V usage is TRBV28 and J usage is TRBJ2-1; TRBD1 matches 7 bases. The CDR3 is 15 amino acids. Germline assignment: CDR1 MDHEN and CDR2 SYDVKM. V lost 8 bases and J lost 0; bases outside the gene matches: 7. Here the CDR3 reads CASLYSGGSYNEQFF. The CDR3 DNA reads as TGTGCCAGCTTATATTCAGGGGGCTCCTACAATGAGCAGTTCTTC. Supplemented by reference TRBV28 and TRBJ2-1, the full variable domain reads DVKVTQSSRYLVKRTGEKVFLECVQDMDHENMFWYRQDPGLGLRLIYFSYDVKMKEKGDIPEGYSVSREKKERFSLILESASTNQTSMYLCASLYSGGSYNEQFFGPGTRLTVL.

The rearrangement joins TRBV18 to TRBJ2-7, with D possibly TRBD2 on 6 matching bases. This CDR3 has 15 residues. Trimming left V 2 bases short and J 2 bases short, with 13 bases between. CDR1 and CDR2 from the germline V gene are KGHSH and LQKENI. The CDR3 is CASSPRSGGAYEQYF. CDR3 DNA sequence: TGTGCCAGCTCACCAAGGTCTGGAGGGGCCTACGAGCAGTACTTC.

The chain combines TRBV29-1 with TRBJ1-3, with 10 nucleotides matching TRBD1. The CDR3 consists of 15 residues. The germline gives CDR1 SQVTM, CDR2 ANQGSEA. Trimming removed 8 bases from V and 3 bases from J; junction bases left unmatched: 10. The CDR3 coding sequence is TGCAGCATCCCCGGGACAGGGGAAGATGGAAACACCATATATTTT. This translates into CSIPGTGEDGNTIYF. Complete variable domain (other parts from reference TRBV29-1 and TRBJ1-3): SAVISQKPSRDICQRGTSLTIQCQVDSQVTMMFWYRQQPGQSLTLIATANQGSEATYESGFVIDKFPISRPNLTFSTLTVSNMSPEDSSIYLCSIPGTGEDGNTIYFGEGSWLTVV.

The CDR3 loop reads CASSEASGTRGLRGQYF. The CDR3 region has the DNA TGTGCCAGCAGTGAAGCATCCGGGACGCGGGGTCTACGAGGGCAGTACTTC. This chain joins TRBV6-1 and TRBJ2-7, with D tentatively TRBD2 (6 bases). The CDR3 runs to 17 residues. Germline V gives CDR1 MNHNS, CDR2 SASEGT. V lost 0 bases to trimming and J lost 9 bases, with 24 bases between them.

This chain uses TRBV5-1 with TRBJ2-7; possible D gene TRBD1, 5 bases. V lost 4 bases, J lost 4 bases, and 12 bases lay in between. Germline loops: CDR1 SGHRS, CDR2 YFSETQ. The length of the CDR3 is 13 residues. CDR3 amino acids: CASSIQTEYEQYF. CDR3 nucleotides: TGCGCCAGCAGCATACAGACAGAGTACGAGCAGTACTTC.

The V gene is TRBV10-3, the J gene TRBJ2-7; D is possibly TRBD2 (5 bases). The CDR3 spans 14 residues. Looked up from germline, CDR1 is ENHRY and CDR2 is SYGVKD. Trimming removed 0 bases at V and 3 bases at J, with 9 bases between. DNA for the CDR3: TGTGCCATCAGTGAGTCTGGGGAGCTCTACGAGCAGTACGTC. Its protein product is CAISESGELYEQYV.

This sequence joins TRBV11-2 and TRBJ1-6; D is possibly TRBD1 (6 bases). Germline V CDR1 and CDR2: SGHAT, FQNNGV. Trimming left V 5 bases short and J 7 bases short, with 27 bases between. The CDR3 extends over 19 amino acids. CDR3 in amino acids: CASSREVDRPAGGNSPLHF. The CDR3 DNA follows: TGTGCCAGCAGCCGTGAGGTTGACAGGCCGGCGGGTGGAAATTCACCCCTCCACTTT.

This chain uses TRBV5-8 with TRBJ2-7, with D unclear. This CDR3 contains 13 residues. V lost 0 bases, J lost 4 bases, and 8 bases lay in between. Germline V lookup: CDR1 SGHTS, CDR2 YDEGEE. CDR3 in DNA: TGTGCCAGCAGCTTGGGACACGGATACGAGCAGTACGTC. Encoded protein: CASSLGHGYEQYV.

In its sample, this clone was seen once. The chain joins TRBV7-2 to TRBJ1-6, with 9 bases fitting TRBD1. Germline trimming cut 0 bases from V and 8 bases from J; bases unmatched to any gene: 2. CDR1 and CDR2 from the germline V gene are SGHTA and FQGNSA. This CDR3 is 15 amino acids long. DNA for the CDR3: TGTGCCAGCAGCTTAGCCCGGGACAGGGATTCACCCCTCCACTTT. Protein sequence: CASSLARDRDSPLHF.

The CDR3 here is CASTEESKETQYF. CDR3 DNA sequence: TGTGCCAGTACTGAGGAAAGCAAGGAGACCCAGTACTTC. The V call is TRBV19, the J call TRBJ2-5, with D hard to call. V was clipped by 7 bases and J by 5 bases, with 14 bases between them. CDR1 LNHDA and CDR2 SQIVND come from the germline V gene (reference sequence). The CDR3 length is 13 residues.

This chain links TRBV19 with TRBJ2-3, with TRBD2 matching 12 bases. The V segment lost 10 bases and the J segment 7 bases; nucleotides outside the gene matches: 9. The CDR3 spans 14 residues. The germline gives CDR1 LNHDA, CDR2 SQIVND (reference sequence). The CDR3 DNA follows: TGTGCCACCTCGACTAGCGGGGGTTGGAATACGCAGTATTTT. This gives the protein CATSTSGGWNTQYF.

In its sample, this clone was seen once. The rearrangement links TRBV6-5 to TRBJ1-2; D possibly corresponds to TRBD1 (5 bases). The CDR3 has 13 amino acids. Germline V gene lookup returns CDR1 MNHEY and CDR2 SVGAGI. Between the trimmed V and J ends, which lost 11 bases and 6 bases, there was a span of 19 bases. Written as DNA, the CDR3 is TGTGCCGGAAGAAGGGGTGTTGGAGATGGCTACACCTTC. It encodes CAGRRGVGDGYTF.

This sequence joins TRBV18 and TRBJ1-6, with 9 bases fitting TRBD1. The germline gives CDR1 KGHSH, CDR2 LQKENI. The CDR3 runs 16 residues. V shed 4 bases and J 6 bases; nucleotides not matched to a gene: 7. CDR3 residues: CASSLRDRAANSPLHF. DNA for the CDR3: TGTGCCAGCTCACTCCGGGACAGGGCGGCTAATTCACCCCTCCACTTT. The variable domain in full, completed from reference TRBV18 and TRBJ1-6, reads NAGVMQNPRHLVRRRGQEARLRCSPMKGHSHVYWYRQLPEEGLKFMVYLQKENIIDESGMPKERFSAEFPKEGPSILRIQQVVRGDSAAYFCASSLRDRAANSPLHFGNGTRLTVT.

The chain carries TRBV3-1 (or the pseudogene TRBV3-2) and TRBJ1-5; D remains unclear. Germline CDR1 LGHDT, CDR2 YNNKEL (reference sequence). Trimming took 4 bases from V and 6 from J, leaving 13 bases between them. This CDR3 is built from 14 residues. CDR3: CASSPRSRSQPQHF. The CDR3 nucleotides read TGTGCCAGCAGCCCCCGAAGTAGGAGTCAGCCCCAGCATTTT.

The chain joins TRBV28 to TRBJ2-4; 7 bases are a match to TRBD1. After removal of 6 bases from V and 6 bases from J, the junction contained 8 bases not matched to a gene. The CDR3 is 14 residues long. CDR1 MDHEN and CDR2 SYDVKM come from the germline V gene. The CDR3 sequence is CASSPTGTANIQYF. DNA of the CDR3: TGTGCCAGCAGCCCCACCGGGACAGCAAACATTCAGTACTTC.

This clone was found a few times. The chain couples TRBV19 to TRBJ1-2; 7 bases fit TRBD1. The CDR3 has 14 amino acids. In germline, CDR1 is LNHDA, CDR2 SQIVND (reference sequence). J was trimmed by 6 bases and V by 4 bases; bases with no gene match: 8. CDR3 sequence reads: CASSTLGQLHGYTF. In nucleotides, the CDR3 is TGTGCCAGTAGTACATTGGGACAGCTCCATGGCTACACCTTC.

The V and J genes are TRBV4-1 and TRBJ1-6; D is possibly TRBD1 (5 bases). Trimming pared 1 base from V and 5 bases from J, leaving 18 bases between. The CDR3 length is 18 residues. Germline V gene data show CDR1 as MGHRA and CDR2 as YSYEKL. The CDR3 DNA reads TGCGCCAGCAGCCAAGGGTTCAGGGCTTACCGGGATAATTCACCCCTCCACTTT. Protein sequence: CASSQGFRAYRDNSPLHF.

V gene TRBV9 combines with J gene TRBJ1-1; TRBD1 matches at 8 bases. In germline, CDR1 is SGDLS, CDR2 YYNGEE. Unmatched junction bases numbered 9, after V lost 3 bases and J lost 5 bases. CDR3 size: 15 residues. The CDR3: CASSARGRGDTEAFF. The CDR3 region has the DNA TGTGCCAGCAGCGCCAGGGGGCGCGGCGATACTGAAGCTTTCTTT.

This clone was detected only a few times. The chain couples TRBV6-4 to TRBJ1-2, with D possibly matching TRBD1 (6 bases). There are 10 residues in the CDR3. CDR1 and CDR2 from the germline V gene are MRHNA and SNTAGT. Deletions cut 6 bases from V and 7 bases from J, with 6 bases between. Here the CDR3 reads CASRQGGYTF. In nucleotides, the CDR3 is TGTGCCAGCAGACAGGGTGGCTACACCTTC.

This rearrangement joins TRBV3-1 (or the pseudogene TRBV3-2) to TRBJ1-5; tentative D call: TRBD1 (6 bases). V was cut by 6 bases and J by 7 bases, with 16 bases left in between. From germline, CDR1 is LGHDT and CDR2 YNNKEL (reference sequence). The CDR3 is 14 residues long. The CDR3 DNA sequence: TGTGCCAGCAGTCATCAGGGACAAGGACAGCCCCAGCATTTT. This translates into CASSHQGQGQPQHF.

The V and J genes are TRBV5-1 and TRBJ1-3, with D unclear. Looked up from germline, CDR1 is SGHRS and CDR2 is YFSETQ. V lost 0 bases to trimming and J lost 0 bases, with 7 bases between them. There are 15 residues in the CDR3. CDR3: CASSLDGISGNTIYF. DNA for the CDR3: TGCGCCAGCAGCTTGGACGGGATCTCTGGAAACACCATATATTTT.

This rearrangement joins TRBV6-5 to TRBJ2-3; 10 nucleotides agree with TRBD2. This CDR3 is built from 13 residues. The germline gives CDR1 MNHEY, CDR2 SVGAGI. V was pared by 8 bases and J by 2 bases, with 1 base of the junction left unmatched. The CDR3 DNA follows: TGTGCCAGCGGACTAGCGGCCACAGATACGCAGTATTTT. This encodes CASGLAATDTQYF.

V is TRBV3-1 (or the pseudogene TRBV3-2) and J is TRBJ1-2; TRBD1 matches 8 bases. CDR1 is LGHDT and CDR2 is YNNKEL in the germline V gene (reference sequence). Unmatched junction bases numbered 4, after V lost 1 base and J lost 6 bases. CDR3 length: 14 residues. CDR3 sequence (DNA): TGTGCCAGCAGCCAAGGGACAGGGAGTAATGGCTACACCTTC. It translates to CASSQGTGSNGYTF.

This chain links TRBV11-3 with TRBJ2-2, with 9 positions matching TRBD1. Trimming took 5 bases from V and 2 from J; bases not matched to a gene: 6. Germline lookup yields CDR1 SGHNT and CDR2 YENEEA. There are 16 residues in the CDR3. CDR3 sequence: CASSPRTGGNTGELFF. In DNA form, the CDR3 reads TGTGCCAGCAGCCCCCGAACAGGGGGCAACACCGGGGAGCTGTTTTTT.

This chain joins TRBV7-9 and TRBJ1-1; the D is unclear. There are 13 residues in the CDR3. Germline V gives CDR1 SEHNR, CDR2 FQNEAQ (reference sequence). V lost 6 bases and J lost 8, with 16 bases in between. In nucleotides, the CDR3 is TGTGCCAGCAGTCTTGGTCCGTCGGGGGAAGCTTTCTTT. Amino acid sequence: CASSLGPSGEAFF.

This sequence joins TRBV7-9 and TRBJ1-2; 12 bases line up with TRBD1. The CDR3 is made up of 18 amino acids. Trimming took 5 bases from V and 2 from J; bases not matched to a gene: 12. Germline V lookup: CDR1 SEHNR, CDR2 FQNEAQ (reference sequence). The CDR3, as DNA: TGTGCCAGCAGCCCCGGTGGGGGGACAGGGGGCCGGAACTATGGCTACACCTTC. It yields the protein CASSPGGGTGGRNYGYTF.